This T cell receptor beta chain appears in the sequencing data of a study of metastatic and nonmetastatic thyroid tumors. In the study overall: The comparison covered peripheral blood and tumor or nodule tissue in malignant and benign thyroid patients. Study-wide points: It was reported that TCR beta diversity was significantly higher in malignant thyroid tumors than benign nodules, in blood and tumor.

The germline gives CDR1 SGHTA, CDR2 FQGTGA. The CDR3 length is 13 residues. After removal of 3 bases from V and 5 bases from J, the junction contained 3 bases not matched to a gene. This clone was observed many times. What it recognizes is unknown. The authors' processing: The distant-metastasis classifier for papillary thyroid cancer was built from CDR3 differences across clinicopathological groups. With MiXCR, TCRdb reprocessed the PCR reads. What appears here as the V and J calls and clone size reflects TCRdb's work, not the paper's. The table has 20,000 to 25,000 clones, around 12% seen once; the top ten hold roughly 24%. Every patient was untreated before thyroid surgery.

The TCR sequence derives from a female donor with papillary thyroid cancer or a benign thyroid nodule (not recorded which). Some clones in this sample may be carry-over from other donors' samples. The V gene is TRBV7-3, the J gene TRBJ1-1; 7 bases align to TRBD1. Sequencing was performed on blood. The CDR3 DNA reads TGTGCCAGCAGCTTCGACAGGGAGACTGAAGCTTTCTTT. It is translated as CASSFDRETEAFF.